Listed below are T cell receptor beta chains from one sample, sequenced in a study of T cell responses to AZD1222 COVID-19 vaccine. TCRdb's table, derived via immunoSEQ multiplex PCR, lists solely in-frame clones and lacks some. The repertoire has some 150,000 clones, approximately 90% of them found once; the top ten carry approximately 1.6%. The material was peripheral blood, obtained on day 0 of AZD1222 vaccination. All receptors derive from an adult in good health. Both conserved end residues are part of each CDR3. D genes are given only for firm matches. Clone size is not always given. Where it is, it says once, few, many or a class for expanded clones.

d_call	v_call	clone_size	j_call	cdr3_nt	cdr3_aa
TRBD1	TRBV30	once	TRBJ1-1	TGTGCCTGGCACAGGGGAGGGACTGAAGCTTTCTTT	CAWHRGGTEAFF
.	TRBV6-5	.	TRBJ1-5	TGTGCCAGCAGACGGGAGGGGGTTAGCAATCAGCCCCAGCATTTT	CASRREGVSNQPQHF
.	TRBV19	.	TRBJ1-1	TGTGCCAGTAGTATCTGGGGGACTGAAGCTTTCTTT	CASSIWGTEAFF
TRBD1	TRBV5-1	.	TRBJ1-2	TGCGCCAGCAGCTTGGGGACAGGGGTGTATGGCTACACCTTC	CASSLGTGVYGYTF
.	TRBV19	.	TRBJ1-4	TGTGCCAGTACCCCCACGAGCCGCCCTAATGAAAAACTGTTTTTT	CASTPTSRPNEKLFF
.	TRBV6-2/TRBV6-3	.	TRBJ1-5	TGTGCCAGCAGTTACCCGCCTACTCAGCCCCAGCATTTT	CASSYPPTQPQHF
TRBD2	TRBV24-1	.	TRBJ2-7	TGTGCCACCAGTAAATCTAGCGGGGGCGAGCAGTACTTC	CATSKSSGGEQYF
TRBD2	TRBV7-3	.	TRBJ2-6	TGTGCCAGCAGCTTAATGGCGGCTAGCGGGACTTGGGCTGGGGCCAACGTCCTGACTTTC	CASSLMAASGTWAGANVLTF
.	TRBV9	.	TRBJ1-1	TGTGCCAGCAGCGTGGTACTGAACACTGAAGCTTTCTTT	CASSVVLNTEAFF
.	TRBV7-2	.	TRBJ2-1	TGTGCCAGCAGCTTAGTAGGGGGGCTCAACAATGAGCAGTTCTTC	CASSLVGGLNNEQFF
.	TRBV4-3	.	TRBJ1-4	TGCGCCAGCAGCCAAGACCGGTCAGCCACTAATGAAAAACTGTTTTTT	CASSQDRSATNEKLFF
TRBD1	TRBV6-5	.	TRBJ1-1	TGTGCCAGCAGTCGGCAGGGGGCCGCTGAAGCTTTCTTT	CASSRQGAAEAFF
TRBD1	TRBV28	.	TRBJ2-7	TGTGCCAGCAGTTTATGGGGGACAGGGACGCGTGACGAGCAGTACTTC	CASSLWGTGTRDEQYF